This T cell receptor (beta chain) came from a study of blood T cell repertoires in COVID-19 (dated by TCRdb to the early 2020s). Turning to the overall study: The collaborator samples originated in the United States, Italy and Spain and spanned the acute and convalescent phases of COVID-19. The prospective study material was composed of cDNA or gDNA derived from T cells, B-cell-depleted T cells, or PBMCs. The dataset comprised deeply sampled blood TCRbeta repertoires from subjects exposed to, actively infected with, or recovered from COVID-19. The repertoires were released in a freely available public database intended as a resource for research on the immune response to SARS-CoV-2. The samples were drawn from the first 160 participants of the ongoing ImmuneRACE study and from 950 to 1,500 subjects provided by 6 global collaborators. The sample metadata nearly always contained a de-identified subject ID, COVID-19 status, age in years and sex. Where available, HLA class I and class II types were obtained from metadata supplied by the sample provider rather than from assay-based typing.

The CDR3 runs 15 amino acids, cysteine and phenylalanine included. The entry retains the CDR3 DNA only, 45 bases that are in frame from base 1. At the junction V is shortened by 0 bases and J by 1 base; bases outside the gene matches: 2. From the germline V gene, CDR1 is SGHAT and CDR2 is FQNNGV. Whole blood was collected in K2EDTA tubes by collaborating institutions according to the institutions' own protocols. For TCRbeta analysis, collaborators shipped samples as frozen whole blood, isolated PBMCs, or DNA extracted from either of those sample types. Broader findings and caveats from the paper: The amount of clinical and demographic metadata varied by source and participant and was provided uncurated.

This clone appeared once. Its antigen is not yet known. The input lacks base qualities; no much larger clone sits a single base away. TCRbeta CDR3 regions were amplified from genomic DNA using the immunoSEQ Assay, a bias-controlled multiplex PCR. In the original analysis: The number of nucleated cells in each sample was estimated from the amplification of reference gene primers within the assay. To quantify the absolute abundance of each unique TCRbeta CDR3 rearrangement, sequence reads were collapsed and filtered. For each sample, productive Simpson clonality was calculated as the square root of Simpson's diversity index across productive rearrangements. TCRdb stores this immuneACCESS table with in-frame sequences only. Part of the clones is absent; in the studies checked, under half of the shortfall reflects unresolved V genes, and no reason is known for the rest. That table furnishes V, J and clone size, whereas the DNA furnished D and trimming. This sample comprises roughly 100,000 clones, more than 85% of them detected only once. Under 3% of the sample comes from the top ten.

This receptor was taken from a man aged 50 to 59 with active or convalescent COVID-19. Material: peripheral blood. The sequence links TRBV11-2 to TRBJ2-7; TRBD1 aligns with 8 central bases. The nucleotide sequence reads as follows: TGTGCCAGCAGCTTAGAACAGGGGGGATCCTACGAGCAGTACTTC. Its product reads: CASSLEQGGSYEQYF. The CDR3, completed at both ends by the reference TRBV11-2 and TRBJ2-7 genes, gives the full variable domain EAGVAQSPRYKIIEKRQSVAFWCNPISGHATLYWYQQILGQGPKLLIQFQNNGVVDDSQLPKDRFSAERLKGVDSTLKIQPAKLEDSAVYLCASSLEQGGSYEQYFGPGTRLTVT.